Listed here are 15 T cell receptor beta chains from one sample, sequenced in a study of cytomegalovirus exposure and HLA in healthy donors. PCR employed 60 Vbeta and 13 Jbeta primers. Sequencing was performed with immunoSEQ multiplex PCR; in TCRdb, only in-frame clones are kept and a portion is missing. The table records about 210,000 clones, almost 80% of them present only once. Sample: PBMCs. These receptors all come from a male donor in good health and CMV-seronegative.

The CDR3 nucleotides read TGCGCCAGCAGCAGAGGCGGGGTAGAGACCCAGTACTTC. It encodes CASSRGGVETQYF. The rearrangement links TRBV4-3 to TRBJ2-5, with D tentatively TRBD2 (6 bases). CDR3 length equals 13 residues. The V end lost 5 bases, the J end lost 4 bases, and 11 bases lay between the germline ends. The germline V gene has CDR1 LGHNA and CDR2 YSLEER.

This chain links TRBV6-1 with TRBJ2-3; 9 bases map to TRBD2. V lost 4 bases and J lost 2; bases outside the gene matches: 7. Germline CDR1 reads MNHNS; CDR2 reads SASEGT. The CDR3 sequence is 16 residues long. CDR3 sequence reads: CASSAGTSTYTDTQYF. CDR3 nucleotides: TGTGCCAGCAGTGCCGGGACTAGCACCTACACAGATACGCAGTATTTT.

V is TRBV29-1 and J is TRBJ1-2; perhaps TRBD1 as D (5 bases). In germline, CDR1 is SQVTM, CDR2 ANQGSEA. The CDR3 has 11 residues. Trimming pared 4 bases from V and 5 bases from J, leaving 8 bases between. CDR3 bases: TGCAGCGTTGTAGGACATTATGGCTACACCTTC. Protein product: CSVVGHYGYTF.

The rearrangement uses TRBV28 and TRBJ1-2, with 7 bases aligning to TRBD1. Germline CDR1 reads MDHEN; CDR2 reads SYDVKM. The CDR3 loop spans 13 amino acids. Germline trimming cut 2 bases from V and 6 bases from J; bases unmatched to any gene: 3. CDR3 coding DNA: TGTGCCAGCAGTTTAGAGGGGGCCCATGGCTACACCTTC. It is translated as CASSLEGAHGYTF.

V gene TRBV7-3 combines with J gene TRBJ2-2, with D perhaps TRBD2 (6 bases). The CDR3 covers 21 residues. Trimming cost V 1 base and J 1 base, with 25 bases left between them. Germline V lookup: CDR1 SGHTA, CDR2 FQGTGA. Here the CDR3 reads CASSLSPLMSRGRGNTGELFF. CDR3 bases: TGTGCCAGCAGCTTAAGTCCCCTTATGAGTCGAGGGCGGGGGAACACCGGGGAGCTGTTTTTT.

The chain links TRBV18 to TRBJ1-4; D is unresolved. Germline V gives CDR1 KGHSH, CDR2 LQKENI. Trimming cost V 2 bases and J 2 bases, with 12 bases left between them. This CDR3 has 16 residues. CDR3 DNA sequence: TGTGCCAGCTCACCAAGGCCGCCGGGGACTAATGAAAAACTGTTTTTT. Translation gives CASSPRPPGTNEKLFF.

As for this clone: Other DNA variants within this sample encode the same CDR3. The chain is built from TRBV28 and TRBJ2-5; the match to TRBD2 covers 7 bases. The CDR3 contains 17 residues. V shed 2 bases and J 3 bases; nucleotides not matched to a gene: 12. The germline V gene encodes CDR1 MDHEN and CDR2 SYDVKM. The CDR3 nucleotides are TGTGCCAGCAGTTTACCCCCCTTGGCGGGGGATAAAGAGACCCAGTACTTC. It translates to CASSLPPLAGDKETQYF.

The chain uses TRBV5-8 and TRBJ2-7; TRBD1 might be the D (5 bases). The V end was cut by 4 bases, the J end by 6 bases, with 20 bases between. This CDR3 has 15 amino acids. Germline V gene data show CDR1 as SGHTS and CDR2 as YDEGEE. The CDR3 spells CASSLTESNEREQYF. In nucleotides, the CDR3 is TGTGCCAGCAGCCTGACAGAATCCAACGAACGCGAGCAGTACTTC.

This clone was seen a handful of times. The rearrangement links TRBV6-5 to TRBJ1-1; D gene unclear. V was clipped by 0 bases and J by 10 bases, with 6 bases between them. Germline V gene data show CDR1 as MNHEY and CDR2 as SVGAGI. The CDR3 has 11 amino acids. The CDR3 DNA is TGTGCCAGCAGTTACTCGGGCTTAGCTTTCTTT. Translated, it gives CASSYSGLAFF.

In its sample, this clone was seen a few times. The chain uses TRBV9 and TRBJ1-1; D may be TRBD1 (5 bases). CDR3 length equals 14 residues. Germline assignment: CDR1 SGDLS and CDR2 YYNGEE. Trimming removed 0 bases from V and 0 bases from J, with 6 bases in between. For the CDR3, the DNA is TGTGCCAGCAGCGTAGGGGGCATGAACACTGAAGCTTTCTTT. Its translation: CASSVGGMNTEAFF.

This clone was picked up a small number of times. V and J are TRBV4-3 and TRBJ2-2; maybe TRBD2 (6 bases). Trimming stripped 3 bases from V and 6 bases from J, with 17 bases between. The CDR3 extends over 16 amino acids. Germline V gene data show CDR1 as LGHNA and CDR2 as YSLEER. CDR3 DNA sequence: TGCGCCAGCAGCCACAATGGGGGGAGTATGGCCGGGGAGCTGTTTTTT. Translating gives CASSHNGGSMAGELFF.

The rearrangement links TRBV7-9 to TRBJ1-6; a possible D gene is TRBD1 (5 bases). Trimming took 7 bases from V and 10 from J, leaving 20 bases between them. The V gene's germline CDR1 is SEHNR and CDR2 FQNEAQ (reference sequence). The CDR3 sequence is 15 residues long. The CDR3 protein is CASTLTGQGESPLHF. CDR3 nucleotide sequence: TGTGCCAGCACCTTGACTGGCCAGGGTGAATCACCCCTCCACTTT.

The genes are TRBV5-4 and TRBJ2-5; no firm D call. Germline CDR1 SGHNT, CDR2 YYREEE (reference sequence). The CDR3 covers 15 residues. The V end lost 0 bases, the J end lost 1 base, and 10 bases lay between the germline ends. The CDR3 reads CASSLGVAAQETQYF. The DNA for the CDR3 is TGTGCCAGCAGCTTGGGGGTAGCCGCCCAAGAGACCCAGTACTTC.

The J gene is TRBJ2-7, the V gene TRBV28; 7 bases fit TRBD1. CDR3 length: 14 amino acids. J lost 0 bases, V lost 6 bases, and 5 bases had no gene match. From germline, CDR1 is MDHEN and CDR2 SYDVKM. CDR3 region: CASSTGQVSYEQYF. The DNA for the CDR3 is TGTGCCAGCAGCACTGGACAGGTCTCCTACGAGCAGTACTTC.

This clone has a single count. The chain couples TRBV5-1 to TRBJ2-7, with TRBD1 matching 7 bases. The length of the CDR3 is 16 residues. Germline CDR1 and CDR2: SGHRS and YFSETQ. V was clipped by 7 bases and J by 4 bases; unmatched bases: 17. The CDR3 loop is CASSDTTGTAPYEQYF. The CDR3 DNA follows: TGCGCCAGCTCAGACACGACCGGGACAGCTCCTTACGAGCAGTACTTC.